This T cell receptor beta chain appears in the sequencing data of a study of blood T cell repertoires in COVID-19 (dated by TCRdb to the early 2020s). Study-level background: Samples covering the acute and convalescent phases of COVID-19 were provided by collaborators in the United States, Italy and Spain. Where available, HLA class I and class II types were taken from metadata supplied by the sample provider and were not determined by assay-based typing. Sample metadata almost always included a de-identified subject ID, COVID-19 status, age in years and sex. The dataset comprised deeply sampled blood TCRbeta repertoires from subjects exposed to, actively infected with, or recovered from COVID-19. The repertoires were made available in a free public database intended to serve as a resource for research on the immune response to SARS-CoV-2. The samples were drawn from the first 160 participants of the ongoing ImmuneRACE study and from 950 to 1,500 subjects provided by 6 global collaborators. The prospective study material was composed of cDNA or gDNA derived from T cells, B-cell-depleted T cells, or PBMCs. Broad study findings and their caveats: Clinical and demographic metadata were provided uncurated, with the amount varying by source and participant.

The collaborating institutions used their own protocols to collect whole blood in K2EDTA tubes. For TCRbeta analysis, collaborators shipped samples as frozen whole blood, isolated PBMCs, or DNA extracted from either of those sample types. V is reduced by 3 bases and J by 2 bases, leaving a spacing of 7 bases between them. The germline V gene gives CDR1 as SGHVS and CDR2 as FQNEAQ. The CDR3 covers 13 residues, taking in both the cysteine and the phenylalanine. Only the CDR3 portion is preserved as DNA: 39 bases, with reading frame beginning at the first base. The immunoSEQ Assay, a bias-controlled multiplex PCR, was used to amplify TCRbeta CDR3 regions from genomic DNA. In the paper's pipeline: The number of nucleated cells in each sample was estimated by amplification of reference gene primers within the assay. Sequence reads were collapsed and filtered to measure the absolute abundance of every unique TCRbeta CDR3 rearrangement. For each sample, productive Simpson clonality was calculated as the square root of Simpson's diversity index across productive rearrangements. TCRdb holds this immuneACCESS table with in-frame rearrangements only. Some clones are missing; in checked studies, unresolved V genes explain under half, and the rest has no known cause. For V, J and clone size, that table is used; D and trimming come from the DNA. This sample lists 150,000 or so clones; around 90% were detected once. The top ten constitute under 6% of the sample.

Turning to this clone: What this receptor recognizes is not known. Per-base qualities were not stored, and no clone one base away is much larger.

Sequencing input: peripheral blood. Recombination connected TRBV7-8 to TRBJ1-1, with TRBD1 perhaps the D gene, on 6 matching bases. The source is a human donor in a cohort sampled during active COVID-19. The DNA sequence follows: TGTGCCAGCAGCTTGGACAGCAACACTGAAGCTTTCTTT. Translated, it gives CASSLDSNTEAFF.